This TCR beta chain is drawn from a study of identical twins. The cDNA had a unique molecular identifier and a template-switch universal primer site. TCRdb re-called the 5' RACE reads with MiXCR, one entry per CDR3 protein. Of roughly 700,000 distinct CDR3 sequences listed, roughly 8% are singletons. The sample holds many counts of this clonotype. The antigen is unknown. Whole-study results and caveats: It was cross-sectional statistical analysis, not following the same donors, that the conclusions relied on. Modeled out-of-frame TCR alpha sharing in monozygotic twins fell below observed levels. Whereas memory repertoires showed no such difference, abundant cord blood beta clonotypes carried fewer insertions.

Another study also made use of these data, one on yellow fever vaccine responses in identical twins.

The sample taken for sequencing was PBMCs. This clonotype was obtained from a woman younger than 35 in good health.

CDR3 DNA sequence: TGTGCCAGCATCCCAAGAACACCAGGGAACACCGGGGAGCTGTTTTTT. The encoded protein is CASIPRTPGNTGELFF. This rearrangement joins TRBV12-3 or TRBV12-4 to TRBJ2-2; D remains unclear. The length of the CDR3 is 16 residues. V dropped 7 bases and J dropped 1 base, with 16 bases sitting between them.